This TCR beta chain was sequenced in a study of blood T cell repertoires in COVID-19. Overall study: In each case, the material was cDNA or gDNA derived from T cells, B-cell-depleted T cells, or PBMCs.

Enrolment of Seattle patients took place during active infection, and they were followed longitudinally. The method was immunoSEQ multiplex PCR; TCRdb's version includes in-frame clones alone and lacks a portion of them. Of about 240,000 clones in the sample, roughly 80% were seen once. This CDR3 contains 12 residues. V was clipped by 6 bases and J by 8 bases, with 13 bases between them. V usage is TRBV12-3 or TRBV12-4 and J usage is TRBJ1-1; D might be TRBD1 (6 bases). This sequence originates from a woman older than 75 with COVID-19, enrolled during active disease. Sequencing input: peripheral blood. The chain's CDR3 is CASSQDRREAFF. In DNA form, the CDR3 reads TGTGCCAGCAGCCAAGACAGGAGAGAAGCTTTCTTT.